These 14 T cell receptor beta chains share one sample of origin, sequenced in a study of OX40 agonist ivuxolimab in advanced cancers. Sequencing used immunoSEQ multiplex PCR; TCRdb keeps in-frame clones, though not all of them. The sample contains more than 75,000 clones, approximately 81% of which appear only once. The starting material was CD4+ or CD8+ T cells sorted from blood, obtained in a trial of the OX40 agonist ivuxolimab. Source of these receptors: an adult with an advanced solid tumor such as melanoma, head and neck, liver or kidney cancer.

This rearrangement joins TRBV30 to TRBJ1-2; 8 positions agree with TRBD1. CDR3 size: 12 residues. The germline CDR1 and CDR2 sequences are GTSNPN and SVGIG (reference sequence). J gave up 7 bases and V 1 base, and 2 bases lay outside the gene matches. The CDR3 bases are TGTGCCTGGAGTGAAGGGACAGGTGGCTACACCTTC. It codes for CAWSEGTGGYTF.

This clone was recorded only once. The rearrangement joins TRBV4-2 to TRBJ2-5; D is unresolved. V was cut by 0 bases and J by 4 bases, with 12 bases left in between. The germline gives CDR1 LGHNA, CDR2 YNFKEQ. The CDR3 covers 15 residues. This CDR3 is CASSQDTNSLETQYF. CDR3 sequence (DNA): TGTGCCAGCAGCCAAGATACGAACTCCTTAGAGACCCAGTACTTC.

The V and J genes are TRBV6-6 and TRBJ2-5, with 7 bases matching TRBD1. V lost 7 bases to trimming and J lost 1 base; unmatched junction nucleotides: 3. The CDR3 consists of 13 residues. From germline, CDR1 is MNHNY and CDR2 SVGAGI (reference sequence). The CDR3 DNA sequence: TGTGCCAGCACCCGGGACAGCCAAGAGACCCAGTACTTC. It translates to CASTRDSQETQYF.

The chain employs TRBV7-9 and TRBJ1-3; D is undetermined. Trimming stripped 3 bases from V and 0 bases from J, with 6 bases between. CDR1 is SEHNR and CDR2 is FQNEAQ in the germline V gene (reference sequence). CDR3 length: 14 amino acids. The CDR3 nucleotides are TGTGCCAGCAGCTTTACATTCTCTGGAAACACCATATATTTT. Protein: CASSFTFSGNTIYF. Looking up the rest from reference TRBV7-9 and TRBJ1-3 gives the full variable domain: DTGVSQNPRHKITKRGQNVTFRCDPISEHNRLYWYRQTLGQGPEFLTYFQNEAQLEKSRLLSDRFSAERPKGSFSTLEIQRTEQGDSAMYLCASSFTFSGNTIYFGEGSWLTVV.

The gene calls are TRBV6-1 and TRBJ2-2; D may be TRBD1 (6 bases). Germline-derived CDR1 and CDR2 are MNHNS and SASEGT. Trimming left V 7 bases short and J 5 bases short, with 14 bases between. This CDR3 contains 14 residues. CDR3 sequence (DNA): TGTGCCAGCATCAGGGGTTTAATGACCGGGGAGCTGTTTTTT. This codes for CASIRGLMTGELFF.

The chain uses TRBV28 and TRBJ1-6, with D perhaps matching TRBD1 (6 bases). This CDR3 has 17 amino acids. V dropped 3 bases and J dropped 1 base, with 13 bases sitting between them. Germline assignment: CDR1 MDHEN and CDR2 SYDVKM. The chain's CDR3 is CASSFGRGGSYNSPLHF. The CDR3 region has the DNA TGTGCCAGCAGTTTTGGCCGAGGGGGGTCCTATAATTCACCCCTCCACTTT.

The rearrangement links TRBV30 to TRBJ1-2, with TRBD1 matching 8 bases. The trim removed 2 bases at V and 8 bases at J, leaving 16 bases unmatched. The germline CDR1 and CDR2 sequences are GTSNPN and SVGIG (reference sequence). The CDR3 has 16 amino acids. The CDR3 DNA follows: TGTGCCTGGAGTAAGAGAAGGAGACAGGGGTTAGAGGGCTACACCTTC. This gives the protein CAWSKRRRQGLEGYTF.

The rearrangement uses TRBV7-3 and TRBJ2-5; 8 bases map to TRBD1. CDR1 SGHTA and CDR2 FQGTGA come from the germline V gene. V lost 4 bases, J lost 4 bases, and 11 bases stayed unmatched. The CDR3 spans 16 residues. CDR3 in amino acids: CASSSSTDRGRETQYF. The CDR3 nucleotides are TGTGCCAGCAGCTCATCAACAGACAGGGGTAGAGAGACCCAGTACTTC. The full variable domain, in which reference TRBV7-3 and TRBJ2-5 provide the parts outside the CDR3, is GAGVSQTPSNKVTEKGKYVELRCDPISGHTALYWYRQSLGQGPEFLIYFQGTGAADDSGLPNDRFFAVRPEGSVSTLKIQRTERGDSAVYLCASSSSTDRGRETQYFGPGTRLLVL.

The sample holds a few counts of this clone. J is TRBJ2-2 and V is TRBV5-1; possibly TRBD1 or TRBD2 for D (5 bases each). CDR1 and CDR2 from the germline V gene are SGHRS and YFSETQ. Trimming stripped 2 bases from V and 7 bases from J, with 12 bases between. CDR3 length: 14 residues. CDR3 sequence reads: CASSFRGDRGELFF. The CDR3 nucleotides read TGCGCCAGCAGCTTCAGAGGGGACCGCGGGGAGCTGTTTTTT.

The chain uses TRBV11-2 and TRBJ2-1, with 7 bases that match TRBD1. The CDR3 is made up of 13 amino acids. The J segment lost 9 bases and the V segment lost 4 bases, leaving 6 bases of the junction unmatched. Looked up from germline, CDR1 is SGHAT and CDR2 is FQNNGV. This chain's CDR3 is CASSSTGASEQFF. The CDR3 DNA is TGTGCCAGCAGCTCTACAGGGGCCTCTGAGCAGTTCTTC.

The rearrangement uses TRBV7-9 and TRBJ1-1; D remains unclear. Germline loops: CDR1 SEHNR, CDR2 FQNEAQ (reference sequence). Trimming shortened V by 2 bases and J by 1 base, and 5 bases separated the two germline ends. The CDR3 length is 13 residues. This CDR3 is CASSLSGNTEAFF. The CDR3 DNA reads TGTGCCAGCAGCTTAAGCGGGAACACTGAAGCTTTCTTT.

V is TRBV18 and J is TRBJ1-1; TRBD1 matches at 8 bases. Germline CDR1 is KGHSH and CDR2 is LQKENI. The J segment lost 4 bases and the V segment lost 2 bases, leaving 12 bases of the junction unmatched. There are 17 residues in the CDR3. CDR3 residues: CASSPVNLGQGPTEAFF. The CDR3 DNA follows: TGTGCCAGCTCACCAGTGAACCTAGGACAGGGCCCCACTGAAGCTTTCTTT.

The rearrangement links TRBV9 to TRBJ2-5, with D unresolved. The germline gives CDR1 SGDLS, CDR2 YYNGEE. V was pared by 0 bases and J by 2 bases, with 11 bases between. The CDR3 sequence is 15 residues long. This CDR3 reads CASSVGYSRQETQYF. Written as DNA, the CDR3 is TGTGCCAGCAGCGTAGGTTACAGTCGACAAGAGACCCAGTACTTC.

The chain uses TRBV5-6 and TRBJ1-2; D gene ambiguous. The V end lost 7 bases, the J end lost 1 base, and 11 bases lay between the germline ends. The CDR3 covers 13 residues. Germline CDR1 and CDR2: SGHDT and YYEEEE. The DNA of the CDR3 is TGTGCCAGCGCGGGCGACGGTAACTATGGCTACACCTTC. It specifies CASAGDGNYGYTF.